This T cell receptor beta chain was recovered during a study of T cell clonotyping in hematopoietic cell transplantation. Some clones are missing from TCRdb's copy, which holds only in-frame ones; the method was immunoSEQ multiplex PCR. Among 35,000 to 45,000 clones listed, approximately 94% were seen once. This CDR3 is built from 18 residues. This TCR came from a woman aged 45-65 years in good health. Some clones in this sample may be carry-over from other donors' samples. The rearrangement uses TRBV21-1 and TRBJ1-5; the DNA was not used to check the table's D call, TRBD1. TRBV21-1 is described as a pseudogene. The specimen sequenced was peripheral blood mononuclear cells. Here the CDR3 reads CASSKARTGNDLNQPQHF. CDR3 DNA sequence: TGTGCCAGCAGCAAAGCTAGGACAGGGAATGACCTCAATCAGCCCCAGCATTTT.